This T cell receptor beta chain was identified in a study of control samples from healthy donors and cancer patients. V lost 0 bases and J lost 0, with 15 bases in between. The CDR3 consists of 17 residues. CDR1 is SGHNT and CDR2 is YYREEE in the germline V gene (reference sequence). Sequencing was performed with immunoSEQ multiplex PCR; in TCRdb, only in-frame clones are kept and a portion is missing. The repertoire holds 100,000 to 120,000 clones, with approximately 90% as singletons. Sequencing used PBMCs. The chain recombines TRBV5-4 with TRBJ1-2; a weak D match, TRBD1 (6 bases). This receptor was taken from a woman aged 60-75 years with lung cancer. CDR3 DNA: TGTGCCAGCAGCTTGGGGGCAGGGGTACTCACTAACTATGGCTACACCTTC. Translation gives CASSLGAGVLTNYGYTF.